Shown below are 17 T cell receptor beta chains from a single sample sequenced in a study of T cell responses to AZD1222 COVID-19 vaccine. Generated by immunoSEQ multiplex PCR, the TCRdb table keeps only in-frame clones and is missing some. This table has roughly 130,000 clones, roughly nine tenths appearing once. The source material was peripheral blood, sampled 28 days after the second dose of the MenACWY control vaccine. These receptors were collected from an adult who received the MenACWY meningococcal vaccine as a control.

The chain carries TRBV12-5 and TRBJ2-1, with 7 bases aligning to TRBD2. V shed 5 bases and J 0 bases; nucleotides not matched to a gene: 4. The CDR3 contains 15 residues. From germline, CDR1 is LGHNT and CDR2 FRNRAP. The CDR3 DNA sequence: TGTGCTAGTGGTCGTAGCGGGTTCTCCTACAATGAGCAGTTCTTC. As protein: CASGRSGFSYNEQFF.

V gene TRBV7-9 combines with J gene TRBJ1-1; D gene ambiguous. The germline CDR1 and CDR2 sequences are SEHNR and FQNEAQ (reference sequence). The germline V and J ends were trimmed by 1 base and 2 bases, with 11 bases remaining between them. CDR3 length: 15 residues. Here the CDR3 DNA reads TGTGCCAGCAGCTTAGTAAGTCCGGAAAACACTGAAGCTTTCTTT. Protein sequence: CASSLVSPENTEAFF. Variable domain in full (rest from reference TRBV7-9 and TRBJ1-1): DTGVSQNPRHKITKRGQNVTFRCDPISEHNRLYWYRQTLGQGPEFLTYFQNEAQLEKSRLLSDRFSAERPKGSFSTLEIQRTEQGDSAMYLCASSLVSPENTEAFFGQGTRLTVV.

The chain has TRBV10-1 and TRBJ2-7; 9 bases map to TRBD2. The germline CDR1 and CDR2 sequences are WNHNN and SYGVQD (reference sequence). J gave up 4 bases and V 4 bases, and 8 bases lay outside the gene matches. This CDR3 region has 15 residues. The CDR3 region is CASSAGIAGVYEQYF. The DNA for the CDR3 is TGCGCCAGCAGTGCGGGGATAGCGGGAGTATACGAGCAGTACTTC.

The J gene is TRBJ2-2, the V gene TRBV10-3; 8 bases are a match to TRBD2. CDR1 and CDR2 from the germline V gene are ENHRY and SYGVKD. CDR3 size: 16 residues. The J segment lost 3 bases and the V segment lost 4 bases, leaving 7 bases of the junction unmatched. CDR3 DNA: TGTGCCATCAGTGTGAATAGCGGGATGGACACCGGGGAGCTGTTTTTT. This codes for CAISVNSGMDTGELFF.

The chain uses TRBV6-5 and TRBJ1-4; 8 nucleotides agree with TRBD1. The junction had 8 bases not matched to a gene; V was cut back by 8 bases and J by 6 bases. This CDR3 spans 14 amino acids. In germline, CDR1 is MNHEY, CDR2 SVGAGI. This CDR3 reads CASEDRVPDEKLFF. The DNA for the CDR3 is TGTGCCAGCGAGGACAGGGTACCGGATGAAAAACTGTTTTTT.

The genes are TRBV19 and TRBJ1-4, with a possible D match to TRBD1 (5 bases). V lost 3 bases and J 8 bases, leaving 7 bases between the germline ends. CDR3 length: 12 residues. Germline V gene sequence: CDR1 LNHDA, CDR2 SQIVND (reference sequence). Written as DNA, the CDR3 is TGTGCCAGTAGTATTGAGGGGGAAAAACTGTTTTTT. This codes for CASSIEGEKLFF.

J is TRBJ1-1 and V is TRBV7-2; D is undetermined. V was clipped by 2 bases and J by 1 base, with 14 bases between them. CDR3 length: 16 residues. CDR1 SGHTA and CDR2 FQGNSA come from the germline V gene. The CDR3 loop is CASSLRILTANTEAFF. DNA of the CDR3: TGTGCCAGCAGCTTACGGATCCTGACCGCGAACACTGAAGCTTTCTTT.

CDR3 loop: CAISESKLGGNQPQHF. CDR3 DNA: TGTGCCATCAGTGAGTCGAAATTGGGCGGCAATCAGCCCCAGCATTTT. V gene TRBV10-3 combines with J gene TRBJ1-5; D gene unclear. V dropped 0 bases and J dropped 2 bases, with 11 bases sitting between them. The CDR3 extends over 16 amino acids. Looked up from germline, CDR1 is ENHRY and CDR2 is SYGVKD.

The chain is built from TRBV4-3 and TRBJ2-7; TRBD2 aligns across 10 bases. The CDR3 sequence is 15 residues long. Germline loops: CDR1 LGHNA, CDR2 YSLEER. The V and J ends lost 0 bases and 5 bases, in that order; junction bases with no gene match: 4. The CDR3 spells CASSQELAGWNEQYF. CDR3 coding DNA: TGCGCCAGCAGCCAAGAACTAGCGGGATGGAACGAGCAGTACTTC.

The rearrangement joins TRBV5-4 to TRBJ1-1; 7 bases align to TRBD1. With 1 base clipped from V and 0 bases from J, the junction kept 3 bases outside the gene matches. There are 15 residues in the CDR3. The V gene's germline CDR1 is SGHNT and CDR2 YYREEE (reference sequence). CDR3 bases: TGTGCCAGCAGCTTGAAAGACAGGGTGAACACTGAAGCTTTCTTT. Its translation: CASSLKDRVNTEAFF.

The V call is TRBV29-1, the J call TRBJ2-1; no firm D call. V was clipped by 7 bases and J by 0 bases, with 10 bases between them. The CDR3 is 13 amino acids. Germline V CDR1 and CDR2: SQVTM, ANQGSEA. The CDR3 bases are TGCAGCGGTGACTCGAGCTCCTACAATGAGCAGTTCTTC. It specifies CSGDSSSYNEQFF.

The chain recombines TRBV28 with TRBJ2-5, with 10 bases identical to TRBD1. The CDR3 extends over 15 amino acids. V shed 6 bases, J shed 5 bases, and the junction held 9 bases outside the gene matches. Germline values: CDR1 MDHEN, CDR2 SYDVKM. The CDR3 coding sequence is TGTGCCAGCAGCCGCCCGGGACAGGGGTTGGAGACCCAGTACTTC. Translated, it gives CASSRPGQGLETQYF. The entire variable domain, with the rest obtained from reference TRBV28 and TRBJ2-5, is as follows: DVKVTQSSRYLVKRTGEKVFLECVQDMDHENMFWYRQDPGLGLRLIYFSYDVKMKEKGDIPEGYSVSREKKERFSLILESASTNQTSMYLCASSRPGQGLETQYFGPGTRLLVL.

This clone was recorded only once. The V call is TRBV6-5, the J call TRBJ2-1, with TRBD2 identical over 14 bases. V shed 2 bases and J 10 bases; nucleotides not matched to a gene: 7. The CDR3 is 16 residues long. Germline V gives CDR1 MNHEY, CDR2 SVGAGI. CDR3 amino acids: CASSYSGTSGRREQFF. The DNA of the CDR3 is TGTGCCAGCAGTTACAGTGGGACTAGCGGGAGAAGGGAGCAGTTCTTC.

The rearrangement links TRBV24-1 to TRBJ2-5, with no clear D. The CDR3 length is 15 residues. V lost 1 base, J lost 1 base, and 9 bases lay in between. Germline lookup yields CDR1 KGHDR and CDR2 SFDVKD. The CDR3 protein is CATSDFWGVQETQYF. For the CDR3, the DNA is TGTGCCACCAGTGATTTTTGGGGTGTCCAAGAGACCCAGTACTTC.

The CDR3 bases are TGTGCCAGCAGCTTTCAGGGGGACTCACCCCTCCACTTT. Encoded protein: CASSFQGDSPLHF. The chain carries TRBV7-2 and TRBJ1-6; TRBD1 matches at 7 bases. V shed 3 bases and J 10 bases; nucleotides not matched to a gene: 3. The CDR3 loop spans 13 amino acids. CDR1 SGHTA and CDR2 FQGNSA come from the germline V gene.

The genes are TRBV12-3 or TRBV12-4 and TRBJ2-7; no definite D call. The CDR3 length is 13 residues. V was clipped by 3 bases and J by 0 bases, with 6 bases between them. The CDR3 bases are TGTGCCAGCAGTTTGGGCCCCTCCTACGAGCAGTACTTC. This translates into CASSLGPSYEQYF.

The gene calls are TRBV18 and TRBJ2-7; either TRBD1 or TRBD2 may supply D (7 bases each). V lost 2 bases to trimming and J lost 4 bases, with 12 bases between them. Germline V gene data show CDR1 as KGHSH and CDR2 as LQKENI. The CDR3 spans 14 residues. The CDR3 region has the DNA TGTGCCAGCTCACCATCCAGGGGGGGATACGAGCAGTACTTC. Translation: CASSPSRGGYEQYF.